This entry features one TCR beta chain sequence. Antigen: not known. The source of the sample is a study of OX40 agonist ivuxolimab in advanced cancers. Findings and limits, study-wide: Among expanded peripheral T cells, antigen specificity went undetermined. At 0.1 to 3.0 mg/kg, CD4+ and CD8+ blood T cells expanded clonally by week 6.

Profiling relied on immunoSEQ multiplex PCR, and the TCRdb table lists in-frame clones only, not all of them. The sample records about 84,000 clones, 84% being singletons. The CDR3 runs 17 residues. V shed 6 bases and J 0 bases; nucleotides not matched to a gene: 6. Looked up from germline, CDR1 is LNHDA and CDR2 is SQIVND (reference sequence). This sequence was found in an adult with an advanced solid tumor such as melanoma, head and neck, liver or kidney cancer. The sequences come from CD4+ or CD8+ T cells sorted from blood, collected in a trial of the OX40 agonist ivuxolimab. The chain joins TRBV19 to TRBJ1-3; 12 nucleotides agree with TRBD1. CDR3 residues: CASRRDRGQSSGNTIYF. The DNA of the CDR3 is TGTGCCAGTAGAAGGGACAGGGGGCAATCCTCTGGAAACACCATATATTTT.